This T cell receptor beta chain was identified during a study of blood T cells in healthy people across ages (dated by TCRdb to between 2015 and 2016). At the level of the whole study: In model experiments, template switching captured roughly one uniquely barcoded TCR beta cDNA molecule for every two T cells. Donors were grouped into four age groups: young (average 16 years), middle-aged (39), aged (62) and long-lived (about 82). To avoid experimental bias, donors of different ages were spread randomly across the sequencing lanes. Using deep sequencing normalized with unique cDNA molecular identifiers, the study measured how TCR beta repertoire diversity changes with age. For two donors (one aged 18 to 30 and one aged 80 or older), the study analyzed two additional independent replicas of 1 million unique cDNA reads from the same blood draw. Results and caveats for the whole study, not just this receptor: The long-lived group showed more naive CD4+ T cells, fewer expanded clones and increased TCR diversity than the aged group, suggesting age selection. Since profiling was done on bulk unsorted PBMCs, naive and antigen-experienced compartments could not be conclusively compared. Observed TCR beta diversity per million T cells fell roughly linearly with age, and a significant reduction was already apparent by age around 40. Estimates of total diversity based on one million sequenced T cells were considered lower bounds and underestimates. The CMV infection status of donors was not known, potentially confounding age-related changes in expanded clonotypes. Observed TCR beta diversity correlated strongly with the percentage of naive T cells measured by flow cytometry.

Library preparation employed 5' RACE. The sequencing machine was an Illumina HiSeq 2500. A second PCR of roughly 6 to 11 cycles was run with a J-beta primer mix and a sample-barcoded 5' primer. Each TCR beta cDNA molecule received a unique molecular identifier from a template-switch 5' adaptor carrying 12 random nucleotides. Each sample yielded at least 3 million CDR3-containing paired-end reads. First-strand cDNA synthesis was performed from all RNA using the Mint cDNA synthesis kit, with priming by a TRBC-specific oligonucleotide. After uracil-DNA glycosylase treatment, a first 18-cycle PCR used universal primers M1SS and BC2_uni_R on all cDNA. Per the authors' processing: Normalization of each sample was performed by random selection of 1 million high-quality reads, each carrying a distinct molecular identifier. Instead of being binned into consensus sequences, reads with shared molecular identifiers were discarded. MiTCR, with a Q25 quality threshold and the strictest error-elimination algorithm, was used for CDR3 identification, clonotype clustering and error correction. A nonparametric unseen species model using Euler transformation provided a lower-bound estimate of total TCR beta diversity. Starting from the raw public reads, TCRdb applied fastp trimming at Q25, assembled clones with MiXCR and retained in-frame beta chains. CDR3 protein sequences are deduplicated, and each keeps its most common genes and DNA. TCRdb's processing, not the authors' own work, is the source of the V and J calls. For this sample there are about 800,000 distinct CDR3 sequences; 58% appear just once. Jointly, the top ten make up over 20% of the sample.

This clonotype was picked up a small number of times. Its antigen has not been determined. Qualities for individual bases were not recorded, and no much larger clone is one base off. The donors were about 40 Caucasian individuals from Russia, aged about 6 to 100 years, who were systemically healthy. Roughly 10 milliliters of peripheral blood were collected from each donor into EDTA-treated Vacutainer tubes. Ficoll-Paque density-gradient centrifugation was used to isolate PBMCs, with at least 6.5 million obtained per sample. Total RNA was extracted from PBMCs with Trizol reagent, with at least 5.5 micrograms obtained per sample. The percentages of naive CD45RAhigh/CD27high T cells were determined by flow cytometry on a PBMC aliquot from every donor. Trimming leaves V shorter by 5 bases and J shorter by 6 bases, with the junction holding 9 bases beyond the gene matches. CDR1 is given as ENHRY and CDR2 as SYGVKD, both from the germline V gene. From the cysteine through the phenylalanine, the CDR3 covers 15 amino acids. The read is trimmed to its CDR3 DNA, 45 bases read in frame from base 1.

This clonotype was sampled from a man younger than 40 in good health. The chain employs TRBV10-3 and TRBJ2-1, and 8 junctional nucleotides match TRBD2. Input material: blood. At the DNA level, the sequence is TGTGCCATCAGTCCCCCGGGACTAGGGGGCAATGAGCAGTTCTTC. The resulting protein is CAISPPGLGGNEQFF.